These 26 T cell receptor beta chains were all obtained from the same sample, sequenced in a study of blood T cell repertoires in COVID-19. The protocol was immunoSEQ multiplex PCR, while the TCRdb copy is restricted to in-frame clones and leaves out a portion. The data contain a few hundred thousand clones, approximately 89% of them singletons. The sample taken for sequencing was peripheral blood. Every receptor here comes from a middle-aged woman who had recovered from COVID-19.

The rearrangement links TRBV13 to TRBJ2-3; 7 bases fit TRBD2. The CDR3 consists of 16 residues. From germline, CDR1 is PRHDT and CDR2 FYEKMQ (reference sequence). Trimming took 1 base from V and 2 from J; bases not matched to a gene: 6. The CDR3 is CASSLERGDTTDTQYF. CDR3 sequence (DNA): TGTGCCAGCAGCTTAGAACGGGGGGATACCACAGATACGCAGTATTTT.

This clone has only one observation. This rearrangement joins TRBV19 to TRBJ1-5; unclear D gene. The CDR3 spans 14 residues. V was clipped by 4 bases and J by 0 bases, with 7 bases between them. Germline lookup yields CDR1 LNHDA and CDR2 SQIVND (reference sequence). In DNA form, the CDR3 reads TGTGCCAGTAGTACACAAATTAGCAATCAGCCCCAGCATTTT. Its protein is CASSTQISNQPQHF.

This sequence joins TRBV27 and TRBJ2-1; maybe TRBD2 (6 bases). Between the trimmed V and J ends, which lost 4 bases and 2 bases, there was a span of 9 bases. Germline V gene sequence: CDR1 MNHEY, CDR2 SMNVEV (reference sequence). The CDR3 spans 14 residues. As DNA, the CDR3 is TGTGCCAGCAGTTCGGGACTCGCCTACAATGAGCAGTTCTTC. Translating gives CASSSGLAYNEQFF.

The CDR3: CASSFRGAGTGLSGANVLTF. CDR3 nucleotides: TGTGCCAGCAGTTTTAGGGGGGCCGGGACAGGACTCTCTGGGGCCAACGTCCTGACTTTC. The J gene is TRBJ2-6, the V gene TRBV28; TRBD1 matches 8 bases. The CDR3 consists of 20 residues. Trimming took 3 bases from V and 0 from J; bases not matched to a gene: 13. Germline assignment: CDR1 MDHEN and CDR2 SYDVKM.

This chain uses TRBV29-1 with TRBJ2-1; 7 nucleotides align to TRBD2. CDR1 SQVTM and CDR2 ANQGSEA come from the germline V gene. The J segment lost 4 bases and the V segment lost 6 bases, leaving 9 bases of the junction unmatched. The CDR3 extends over 14 amino acids. The DNA for the CDR3 is TGCAGCGTCTCTAGCGGCCCTACTTACAATGAGCAGTTCTTC. Its protein is CSVSSGPTYNEQFF.

The V gene is TRBV21-1, the J gene TRBJ1-5. TRBV21-1 is an annotated pseudogene. The CDR3 length is 15 residues. CDR3 sequence reads: CASSKEVKGNQPQHF. The CDR3 DNA sequence: TGTGCCAGCAGCAAGGAGGTGAAGGGCAATCAGCCCCAGCATTTT.

The rearrangement links TRBV20-1 to TRBJ2-3; D possibly corresponds to TRBD2 (5 bases). The length of the CDR3 is 15 residues. V shed 3 bases and J shed 2 bases, with 15 bases lying between them. Germline V CDR1 and CDR2: DFQATT, SNEGSKA (reference sequence). The CDR3 nucleotides read TGCAGTGCTAGTACTTACGCGGGTTCCACAGATACGCAGTATTTT. This sequence encodes CSASTYAGSTDTQYF.

The V call is TRBV5-4, the J call TRBJ2-7; D gene uncertain. The CDR3 totals 12 residues. Germline loops: CDR1 SGHNT, CDR2 YYREEE (reference sequence). V was clipped by 4 bases and J by 0 bases, with 5 bases between them. The CDR3: CASSHNSYEQYF. CDR3 coding DNA: TGTGCCAGCAGCCACAACTCCTACGAGCAGTACTTC.

This chain uses TRBV5-6 with TRBJ2-1; D is unresolved. V lost 0 bases, J lost 10 bases, and 11 bases lay in between. The length of the CDR3 is 13 residues. Germline V gene data show CDR1 as SGHDT and CDR2 as YYEEEE. The CDR3 region has the DNA TGTGCCAGCAGCTTGGGACTTTCCCGCGAGCAGTTCTTC. Translating it yields CASSLGLSREQFF. Filled out from reference TRBV5-6 and TRBJ2-1, the complete variable domain reads DAGVTQSPTHLIKTRGQQVTLRCSPKSGHDTVSWYQQALGQGPQFIFQYYEEEERQRGNFPDRFSGHQFPNYSSELNVNALLLGDSALYLCASSLGLSREQFFGPGTRLTVL.

In this sample, this clone turned up once. The rearrangement uses TRBV10-3 and TRBJ2-5, with TRBD2 as a possible D gene (5 bases). The CDR3 totals 13 residues. V was trimmed by 4 bases and J by 3 bases, leaving 9 bases between them. From germline, CDR1 is ENHRY and CDR2 SYGVKD. The CDR3 protein is CAISVNGEETQYF. Written as DNA, the CDR3 is TGTGCCATCAGTGTAAACGGGGAAGAGACCCAGTACTTC.

For the CDR3, the DNA is TGTGCCAGCAGAGGACTAGCGGACAATGAGCAGTTCTTC. Protein product: CASRGLADNEQFF. This rearrangement joins TRBV27 to TRBJ2-1; 10 nucleotides line up with TRBD2. J was trimmed by 5 bases and V by 6 bases; bases with no gene match: 1. The CDR3 contains 13 residues. The germline gives CDR1 MNHEY, CDR2 SMNVEV (reference sequence).

This rearrangement joins TRBV30 to TRBJ1-5, with unresolved D. Germline assignment: CDR1 GTSNPN and CDR2 SVGIG (reference sequence). V was pared by 3 bases and J by 4 bases, with 10 bases between. The CDR3 is 13 residues long. The CDR3 sequence: CAWSPEGNQPQHF. The CDR3 DNA follows: TGTGCCTGGAGCCCTGAGGGAAATCAGCCCCAGCATTTT. The full variable domain, rest sourced from reference TRBV30 and TRBJ1-5, is SQTIHQWPATLVQPVGSPLSLECTVEGTSNPNLYWYRQAAGRGLQLLFYSVGIGQISSEVPQNLSASRPQDRQFILSSKKLLLSDSGFYLCAWSPEGNQPQHFGDGTRLSIL.

The chain is built from TRBV27 and TRBJ2-2, with no clear D. The V gene lost 4 bases and the J gene lost 4 bases, with 4 bases spanning the gap. The CDR3 consists of 12 residues. From germline, CDR1 is MNHEY and CDR2 SMNVEV (reference sequence). CDR3 amino acids: CASSSPTGELFF. The CDR3 coding sequence is TGTGCCAGCAGTTCTCCCACCGGGGAGCTGTTTTTT.

The genes are TRBV5-1 and TRBJ1-1; 7 bases are a match to TRBD1. CDR1 is SGHRS and CDR2 is YFSETQ in the germline V gene. The ends lost 5 bases at V and 6 bases at J; junction bases unmatched: 10. The CDR3 is 14 amino acids. In DNA form, the CDR3 reads TGCGCCAGCAGTACTTCCGACAGGGCCCCTGAAGCTTTCTTT. It specifies CASSTSDRAPEAFF.

The chain joins TRBV5-1 to TRBJ2-5, with 7 bases that match TRBD2. Per the germline V gene, CDR1 is SGHRS and CDR2 is YFSETQ. The CDR3 spans 15 residues. Germline trimming cut 0 bases from V and 3 bases from J; bases unmatched to any gene: 5. CDR3 bases: TGCGCCAGCAGCTTGGGAGGACGGGGGGAAGAGACCCAGTACTTC. It codes for CASSLGGRGEETQYF.

The chain employs TRBV5-4 and TRBJ2-6; D is uncertain. With 0 bases removed from V and 0 bases from J, the gap between germline ends came to 4 bases. The germline V gene encodes CDR1 SGHNT and CDR2 YYREEE (reference sequence). CDR3 length equals 15 residues. The CDR3 DNA is TGTGCCAGCAGCTTGGAGAGCTCTGGGGCCAACGTCCTGACTTTC. Translation: CASSLESSGANVLTF.

The chain couples TRBV11-2 to TRBJ2-1; TRBD1 matches at 7 bases. Germline values: CDR1 SGHAT, CDR2 FQNNGV. Unmatched junction bases numbered 18, after V lost 4 bases and J lost 6 bases. The CDR3 has 18 residues. The CDR3 region is CASSSFGFRDRVRNEQFF. CDR3 DNA: TGTGCCAGCAGCTCTTTCGGGTTCAGAGACAGGGTCCGCAATGAGCAGTTCTTC.

V gene TRBV19 combines with J gene TRBJ2-1; TRBD2 matches 12 bases. Germline assignment: CDR1 LNHDA and CDR2 SQIVND (reference sequence). Trimming removed 4 bases from V and 9 bases from J; junction bases left unmatched: 4. The CDR3 is made up of 14 amino acids. CDR3 DNA: TGTGCCAGTAGTAGCCTAGCGGGGGGGCCTGAGCAGTTCTTC. This translates into CASSSLAGGPEQFF.

The chain recombines TRBV15 with TRBJ2-1, with D perhaps matching TRBD1 (5 bases). The CDR3 has 16 residues. CDR1 LNHNV and CDR2 YYDKDF come from the germline V gene (reference sequence). The V gene lost 0 bases and the J gene lost 6 bases, with 15 bases spanning the gap. CDR3 protein: CATSRETPDISNEQFF. Written as DNA, the CDR3 is TGTGCCACCAGCAGAGAAACTCCGGACATTTCCAATGAGCAGTTCTTC. Together with reference TRBV15 and TRBJ2-1, the CDR3 gives the full variable domain: DAMVIQNPRYQVTQFGKPVTLSCSQTLNHNVMYWYQQKSSQAPKLLFHYYDKDFNNEADTPDNFQSRRPNTSFCFLDIRSPGLGDTAMYLCATSRETPDISNEQFFGPGTRLTVL.

In this sample, this clone turned up a few times. V gene TRBV12-3 or TRBV12-4 combines with J gene TRBJ1-2; unclear D gene. Trimming removed 9 bases from V and 4 bases from J, with 12 bases in between. The CDR3 consists of 12 residues. CDR3 amino acids: CASTPGSYGYTF. Written as DNA, the CDR3 is TGTGCCAGTACTCCAGGCAGCTATGGCTACACCTTC.

The rearrangement links TRBV5-6 to TRBJ2-7; 8 nucleotides agree with TRBD1. CDR3 length: 14 amino acids. CDR1 is SGHDT, CDR2 YYEEEE, per germline. The V and J ends lost 2 bases and 2 bases, in that order; junction bases with no gene match: 3. The DNA for the CDR3 is TGTGCCAGCAGCTTCTTGGACAGGGCCTACGAGCAGTACTTC. Translating gives CASSFLDRAYEQYF.

This chain joins TRBV3-1 (or the pseudogene TRBV3-2) and TRBJ1-4; D perhaps matches TRBD1 (5 bases). This CDR3 contains 18 residues. CDR1 and CDR2 from the germline V gene are LGHDT and YNNKEL (reference sequence). V lost 1 base and J 0 bases, leaving 15 bases between the germline ends. Here the CDR3 DNA reads TGTGCCAGCAGCCAAGGGGCGACAGTAGAAGCAACTAATGAAAAACTGTTTTTT. Translated: CASSQGATVEATNEKLFF.

V is TRBV30 and J is TRBJ1-1; D not resolved. Trimming cost V 2 bases and J 2 bases, with 18 bases left between them. CDR3 length: 16 residues. CDR1 is GTSNPN, CDR2 SVGIG, per germline (reference sequence). CDR3 region: CAWSPPIFGVNTEAFF. Here the CDR3 DNA reads TGTGCCTGGAGTCCCCCAATATTCGGGGTAAACACTGAAGCTTTCTTT.

The CDR3 nucleotides read TGTGCCAGCTCACCAAAAATCGGGCGGGCTGAAGCTTTCTTT. Translating it yields CASSPKIGRAEAFF. The rearrangement links TRBV18 to TRBJ1-1, with unresolved D. V was pared by 2 bases and J by 6 bases, with 13 bases between. CDR3 length equals 14 residues. CDR1 KGHSH and CDR2 LQKENI come from the germline V gene.

This chain uses TRBV28 with TRBJ2-7; 12 bases align to TRBD2. The germline V gene has CDR1 MDHEN and CDR2 SYDVKM. V lost 6 bases and J lost 0; bases outside the gene matches: 6. This CDR3 region has 16 residues. In DNA form, the CDR3 reads TGTGCCAGCAGACTAGCGGGGGGCACGAGCTCCTACGAGCAGTACTTC. Its protein is CASRLAGGTSSYEQYF.

The chain combines TRBV29-1 with TRBJ2-1; TRBD2 matches at 9 bases. The CDR3 is 15 residues long. From germline, CDR1 is SQVTM and CDR2 ANQGSEA. V lost 6 bases, J lost 2 bases, and 8 bases stayed unmatched. The CDR3 is CSVVLAGTAYNEQFF. The CDR3 DNA reads TGCAGCGTGGTCCTAGCGGGGACGGCCTACAATGAGCAGTTCTTC.